The subject of this entry is one TCR beta chain. Its antigen is unknown. The input lacks base qualities; no much larger clone sits a single base away. The germline V gene encodes CDR1 SGHAT and CDR2 FQNNGV. The trim is 1 base for V and 0 bases for J, with a gap of 6 bases between the germline ends. The CDR3 spans 14 residues, from the cysteine through the phenylalanine. CDR3 DNA is the only sequence kept; it has 42 bases, read in frame from the first base. The library was obtained by the immunoSEQ multiplex PCR assay. TCRdb took over this immuneACCESS table, retaining in-frame rearrangements with V and J assigned. Such tables are incomplete; in checked studies, under half of the missing clones stem from an unresolved V gene, and the remainder is unexplained. The sample data list over 450,000 clones, and around 78% of these were observed just once. The leading ten clones occupy about 0.013% of the sample.

The sample originates from a study of shared T cell receptors in the human thymus (dated by TCRdb to the early 2020s). Regarding the study in general: The study investigated the way shared, self-reactive T-cell receptor alpha chains are produced in the human thymus.

The data also belong to a second study, concerning human thymus T cells. Drawing on the second study: Immunologically healthy infants undergoing open corrective cardiac surgery for congenital heart defects in Finland were used as donors. The thymus tissue came from surgical resects taken out during corrective cardiac surgery. Usage of V and J gene segments appeared to be biased in both the thymic and the peripheral blood repertoires. The related research reported highly overlapping thymic TCR repertoires among unrelated individuals. The study characterized TCR alpha and beta repertoires from about 8 infant thymus samples and a few related peripheral blood samples. Donor ages ranging from roughly 7 to 250 days were recorded, and several male and a couple of female infants were included in the cohort. Thymocytes were released mechanically from tissue and stored at -70 °C as pellets of about 9-32 million cells. A QIAsymphony instrument was used to extract genomic DNA from the frozen cell pellets. The immunoSEQ multiplex PCR assay was used to amplify the TCRB and TCRAD loci from a standardized quantity of quality-controlled genomic DNA. The amplicons covered the V(D)J region and were long enough to include the CDR3 and to identify the V and J genes. The amplicons were sequenced on an Illumina platform via the commercial immunoSEQ service. Primer bias and sequencing errors were corrected as previously described, and TCRAD and TCRB definitions were based on the IMGT database. Analysis of the repertoires was done with immunoSEQ Analyzer 3.0 and VDJTools and included basic statistics, V/J segment usage, diversity estimates, rarefaction and pairwise overlap. Diversity was estimated with Chao1, ChaoE, Efron-Thisted, Shannon and inverse Simpson indices, and also on datasets down-sampled to the smallest sample. Repertoire overlap was assessed by strict matching of CDR3 nucleotide sequence, V gene and J gene, and clustering was done by Jaccard-based multidimensional scaling. Thymus samples yielded on average about 810,000 unique TCRB clonotypes, compared with around 79,000 from blood samples.

Sequencing used thymocytes. The receptor comes from a boy under two years old with a congenital heart defect. Donor details come from another sample of the same person, matched by shared clones. The V and J genes are TRBV11-2 and TRBJ2-5, with a weak D call of TRBD2 (5 bases match). In nucleotides, the sequence is TGTGCCAGCAGCTTAGTGCGGGACCAAGAGACCCAGTACTTC. Its amino acids are CASSLVRDQETQYF.